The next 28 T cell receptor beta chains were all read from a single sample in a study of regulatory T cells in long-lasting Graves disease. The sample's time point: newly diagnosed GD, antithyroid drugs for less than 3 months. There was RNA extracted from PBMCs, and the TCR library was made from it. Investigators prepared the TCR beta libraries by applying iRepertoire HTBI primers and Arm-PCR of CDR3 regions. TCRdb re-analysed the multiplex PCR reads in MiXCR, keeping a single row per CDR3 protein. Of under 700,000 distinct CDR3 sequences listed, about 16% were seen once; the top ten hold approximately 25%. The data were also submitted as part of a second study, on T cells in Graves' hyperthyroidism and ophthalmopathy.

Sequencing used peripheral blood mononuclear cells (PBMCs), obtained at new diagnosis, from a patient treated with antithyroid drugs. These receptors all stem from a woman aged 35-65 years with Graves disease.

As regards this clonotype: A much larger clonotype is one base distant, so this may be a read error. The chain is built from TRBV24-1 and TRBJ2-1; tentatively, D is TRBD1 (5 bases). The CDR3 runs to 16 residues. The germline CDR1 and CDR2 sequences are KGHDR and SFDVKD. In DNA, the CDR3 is TGTGCCACCGGTGATTCAGGGCAGAGCTCCTACAATGAGCAGTTCTTC. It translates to CATGDSGQSSYNEQFF.

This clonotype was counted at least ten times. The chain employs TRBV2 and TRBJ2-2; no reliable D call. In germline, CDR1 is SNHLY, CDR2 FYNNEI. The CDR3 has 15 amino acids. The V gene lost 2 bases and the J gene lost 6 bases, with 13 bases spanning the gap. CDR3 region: CASSEQTLSPGELFF. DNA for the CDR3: TGTGCCAGCAGTGAACAGACTCTATCCCCCGGGGAGCTGTTTTTT.

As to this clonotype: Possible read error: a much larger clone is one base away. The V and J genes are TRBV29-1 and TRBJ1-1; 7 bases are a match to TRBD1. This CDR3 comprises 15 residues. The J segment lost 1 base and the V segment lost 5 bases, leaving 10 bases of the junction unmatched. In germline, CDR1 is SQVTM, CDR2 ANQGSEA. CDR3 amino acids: CSVTGSGTENTEAFF. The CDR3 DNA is TGCAGCGTTACGGGGTCCGGGACAGAGAACACTGAAGCTTTCTTT.

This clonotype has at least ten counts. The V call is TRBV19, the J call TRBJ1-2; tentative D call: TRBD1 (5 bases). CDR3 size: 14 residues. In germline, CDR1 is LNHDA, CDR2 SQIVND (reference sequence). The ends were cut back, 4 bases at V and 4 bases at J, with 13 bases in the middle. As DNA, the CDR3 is TGTGCCAGTAGTACCCAATACGGGGGCTATGGCTACACCTTC. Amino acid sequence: CASSTQYGGYGYTF.

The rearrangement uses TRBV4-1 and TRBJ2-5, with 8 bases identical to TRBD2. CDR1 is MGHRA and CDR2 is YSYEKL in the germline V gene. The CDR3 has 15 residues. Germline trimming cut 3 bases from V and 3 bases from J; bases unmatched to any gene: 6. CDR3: CASSQTSAEEETQYF. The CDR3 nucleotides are TGCGCCAGCAGCCAGACTAGCGCGGAGGAAGAGACCCAGTACTTC.

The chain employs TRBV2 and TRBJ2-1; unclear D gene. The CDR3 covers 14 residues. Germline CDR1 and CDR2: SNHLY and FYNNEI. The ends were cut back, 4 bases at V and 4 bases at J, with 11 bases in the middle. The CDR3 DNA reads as TGTGCCAGCAGTGTTGGTTCAGCTTACAATGAGCAGTTCTTC. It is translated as CASSVGSAYNEQFF.

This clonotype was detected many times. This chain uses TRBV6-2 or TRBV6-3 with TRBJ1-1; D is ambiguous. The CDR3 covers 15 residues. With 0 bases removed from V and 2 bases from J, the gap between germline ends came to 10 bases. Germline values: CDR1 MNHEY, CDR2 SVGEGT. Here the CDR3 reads CASSYSTDLNTEAFF. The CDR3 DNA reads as TGTGCCAGCAGTTACTCGACGGACCTCAACACTGAAGCTTTCTTT.

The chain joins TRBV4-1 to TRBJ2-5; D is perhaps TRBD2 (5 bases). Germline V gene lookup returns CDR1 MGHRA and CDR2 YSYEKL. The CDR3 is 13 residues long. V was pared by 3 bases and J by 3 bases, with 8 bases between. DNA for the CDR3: TGCGCCAGCAGCCAGAGGGCAGAAGAGACCCAGTACTTC. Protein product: CASSQRAEETQYF.

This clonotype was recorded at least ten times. The CDR3 region has the DNA TGCAGTGCCGAGAGGGGAAATCAGCCCCAGCATTTT. Amino acid sequence: CSAERGNQPQHF. The chain employs TRBV20-1 and TRBJ1-5; D perhaps matches TRBD1 (5 bases). The germline V gene has CDR1 DFQATT and CDR2 SNEGSKA (reference sequence). Trimming took off 6 bases at V and 4 bases at J, with 10 bases between the two ends. The CDR3 has 12 residues.

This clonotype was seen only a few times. This CDR3 is CATSESASGGLNTGELFF. CDR3 DNA sequence: TGTGCCACCAGTGAATCGGCTAGCGGGGGCCTGAACACCGGGGAGCTGTTTTTT. The chain links TRBV24-1 to TRBJ2-2; 10 bases are shared with TRBD2. Germline CDR1 KGHDR, CDR2 SFDVKD. The trim removed 4 bases at V and 1 base at J, leaving 8 bases unmatched. This CDR3 comprises 18 residues.

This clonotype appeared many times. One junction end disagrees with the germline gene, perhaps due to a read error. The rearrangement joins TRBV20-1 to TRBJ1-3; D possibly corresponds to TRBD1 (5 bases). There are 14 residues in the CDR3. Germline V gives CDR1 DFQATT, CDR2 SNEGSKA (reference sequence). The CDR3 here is CSARGPGNGDTIYF. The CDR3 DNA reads TGCAGTGCTAGAGGGCCAGGGAATGGAGACACCATATATTTT.

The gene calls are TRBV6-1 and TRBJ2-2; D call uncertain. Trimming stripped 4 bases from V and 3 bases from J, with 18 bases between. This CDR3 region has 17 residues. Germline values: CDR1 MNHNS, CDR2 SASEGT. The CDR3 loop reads CASSGGGVVWYTGELFF. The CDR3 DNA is TGTGCCAGCAGTGGAGGCGGAGTGGTTTGGTACACCGGGGAGCTGTTTTTT.

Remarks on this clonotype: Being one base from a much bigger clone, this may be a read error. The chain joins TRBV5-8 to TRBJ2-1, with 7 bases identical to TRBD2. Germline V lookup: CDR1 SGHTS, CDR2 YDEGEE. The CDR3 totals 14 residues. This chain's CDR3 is CASSPAGRYNEQFF. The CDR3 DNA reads TGCGCCAGCAGCCCAGCGGGGCGATACAATGAGCAGTTCTTC.

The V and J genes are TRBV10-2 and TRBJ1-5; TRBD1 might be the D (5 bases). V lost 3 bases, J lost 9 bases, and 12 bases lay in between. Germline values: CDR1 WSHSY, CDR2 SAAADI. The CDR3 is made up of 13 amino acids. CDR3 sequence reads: CASSEQGDVPQHF. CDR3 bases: TGCGCCAGCAGTGAACAAGGGGATGTGCCCCAGCATTTT.

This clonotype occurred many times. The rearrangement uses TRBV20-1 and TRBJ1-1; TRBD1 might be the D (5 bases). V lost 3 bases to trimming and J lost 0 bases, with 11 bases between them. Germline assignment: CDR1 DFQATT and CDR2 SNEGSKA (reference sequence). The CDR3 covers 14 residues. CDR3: CSASRGQMNTEAFF. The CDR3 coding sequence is TGCAGTGCTAGTAGGGGCCAGATGAACACTGAAGCTTTCTTT.

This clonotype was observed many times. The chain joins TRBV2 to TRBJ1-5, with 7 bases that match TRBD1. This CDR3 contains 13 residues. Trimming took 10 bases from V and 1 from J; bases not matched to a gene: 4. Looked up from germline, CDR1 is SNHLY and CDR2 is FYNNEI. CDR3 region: CATQGESNQPQHF. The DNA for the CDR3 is TGTGCCACCCAGGGGGAGAGCAATCAGCCCCAGCATTTT.

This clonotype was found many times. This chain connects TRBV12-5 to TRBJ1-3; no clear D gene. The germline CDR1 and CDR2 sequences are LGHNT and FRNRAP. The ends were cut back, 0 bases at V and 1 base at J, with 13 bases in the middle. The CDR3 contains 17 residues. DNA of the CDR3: TGTGCTAGTGGTTTGGTACTCGGGGTGGTGTCTGGAAACACCATATATTTT. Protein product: CASGLVLGVVSGNTIYF. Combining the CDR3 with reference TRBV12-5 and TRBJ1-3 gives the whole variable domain DARVTQTPRHKVTEMGQEVTMRCQPILGHNTVFWYRQTMMQGLELLAYFRNRAPLDDSGMPKDRFSAEMPDATLATLKIQPSEPRDSAVYFCASGLVLGVVSGNTIYFGEGSWLTVV.

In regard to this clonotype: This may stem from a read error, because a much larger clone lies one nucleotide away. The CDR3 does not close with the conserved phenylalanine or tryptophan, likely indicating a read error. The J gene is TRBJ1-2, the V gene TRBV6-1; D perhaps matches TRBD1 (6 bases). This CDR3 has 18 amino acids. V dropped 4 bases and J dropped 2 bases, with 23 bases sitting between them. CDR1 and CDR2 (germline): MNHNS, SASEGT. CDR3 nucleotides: TGTGCCAGCAGTGTACGAAGCACGGGGGCGTCTATGAACTATGGCTACACCCTC. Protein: CASSVRSTGASMNYGYTL.

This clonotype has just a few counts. The CDR3 DNA follows: TGTGCCACCAGCAGAGCTTTTACAGGGAACTATGGCTACACCTTC. Protein sequence: CATSRAFTGNYGYTF. The chain is built from TRBV15 and TRBJ1-2; D possibly corresponds to TRBD1 (6 bases). The germline V gene has CDR1 LNHNV and CDR2 YYDKDF (reference sequence). Trimming pared 1 base from V and 2 bases from J, leaving 11 bases between. The CDR3 totals 15 residues.

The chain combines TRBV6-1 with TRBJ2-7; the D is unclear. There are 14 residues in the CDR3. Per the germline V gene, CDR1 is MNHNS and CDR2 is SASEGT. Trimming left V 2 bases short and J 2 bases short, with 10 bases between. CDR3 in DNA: TGTGCCAGCAGTGAACTTGTCAGGACCTACGAGCAGTACTTC. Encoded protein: CASSELVRTYEQYF.

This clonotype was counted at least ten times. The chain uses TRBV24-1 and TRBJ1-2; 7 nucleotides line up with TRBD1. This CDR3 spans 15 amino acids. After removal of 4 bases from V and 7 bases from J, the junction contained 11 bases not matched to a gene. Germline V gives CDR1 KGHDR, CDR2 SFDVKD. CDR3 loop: CATSDVFGTDSGYTF. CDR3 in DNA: TGTGCCACCAGTGACGTCTTTGGGACAGACAGTGGCTACACCTTC.

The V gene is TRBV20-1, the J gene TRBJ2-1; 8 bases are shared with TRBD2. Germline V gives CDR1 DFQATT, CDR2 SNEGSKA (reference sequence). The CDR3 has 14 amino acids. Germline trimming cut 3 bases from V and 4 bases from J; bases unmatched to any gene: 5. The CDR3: CSARGRGGYNEQFF. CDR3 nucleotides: TGCAGTGCTAGGGGTCGGGGGGGGTACAATGAGCAGTTCTTC.

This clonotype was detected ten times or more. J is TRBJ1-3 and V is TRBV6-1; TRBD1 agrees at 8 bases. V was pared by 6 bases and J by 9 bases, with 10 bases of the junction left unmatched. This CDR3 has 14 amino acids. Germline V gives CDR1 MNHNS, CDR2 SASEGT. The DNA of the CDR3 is TGTGCCAGCAGACCCAGGACAGGGCCCAGCACCATATATTTT. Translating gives CASRPRTGPSTIYF.

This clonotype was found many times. CDR3 nucleotides: TGTGCCAGCAGTCGACTAGCGGGGCCTGACAATGAGCAGTTCTTC. Translation: CASSRLAGPDNEQFF. The rearrangement uses TRBV12-3 or TRBV12-4 and TRBJ2-1, with TRBD2 identical over 11 bases. This CDR3 is 15 amino acids long. The V and J ends lost 5 bases and 5 bases, in that order; junction bases with no gene match: 5.

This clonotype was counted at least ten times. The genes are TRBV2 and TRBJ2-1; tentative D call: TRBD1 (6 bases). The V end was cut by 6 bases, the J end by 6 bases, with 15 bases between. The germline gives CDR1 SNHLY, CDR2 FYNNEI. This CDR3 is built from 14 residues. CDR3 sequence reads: CASRTRGSGNEQFF. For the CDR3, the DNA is TGTGCCAGCAGAACAAGGGGGAGCGGCAATGAGCAGTTCTTC.

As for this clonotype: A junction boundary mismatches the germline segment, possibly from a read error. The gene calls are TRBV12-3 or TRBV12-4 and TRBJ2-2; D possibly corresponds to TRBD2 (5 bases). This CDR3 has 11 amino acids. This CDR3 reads CASRSTGELSF. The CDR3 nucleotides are TGTGCCAGCAGGAGCACCGGGGAGCTGTCTTTT.

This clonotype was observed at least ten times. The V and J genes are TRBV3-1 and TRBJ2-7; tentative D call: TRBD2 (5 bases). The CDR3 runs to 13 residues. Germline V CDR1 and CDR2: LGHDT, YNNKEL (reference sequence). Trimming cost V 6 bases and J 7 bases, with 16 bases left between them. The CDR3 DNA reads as TGTGCCAGCAGTAAACGAACGGGGTTGGAGCAGTACTTC. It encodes CASSKRTGLEQYF.

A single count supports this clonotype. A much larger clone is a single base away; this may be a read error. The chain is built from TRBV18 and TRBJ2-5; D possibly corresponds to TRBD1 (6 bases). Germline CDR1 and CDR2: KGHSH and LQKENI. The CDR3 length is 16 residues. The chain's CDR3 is CASSPTPTGYGEAQYF. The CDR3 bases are TGTGCCAGCTCACCAACGCCCACAGGGTACGGAGAGGCCCAGTACTTC.